The 30 T cell receptor beta chains listed next were all sequenced from one sample in a study of tissue T cells after allogeneic stem cell transplantation. The method was immunoSEQ multiplex PCR; TCRdb's version includes in-frame clones alone and lacks a portion of them. The sample has over a thousand clones; 85% to 90% are singletons. The input for sequencing was esophageal tissue, taken at autopsy. These receptors were taken from a male patient aged 40-70 years with steroid-refractory graft-versus-host disease after an allogeneic stem cell transplant. Some T cells may trace back to the graft donor.

This chain uses TRBV11-3 with TRBJ2-3, with TRBD2 matching over 13 bases. The V gene end was trimmed by 3 bases and the J gene end by 1 base; junction bases not matched to a gene: 1. Germline CDR1 reads SGHNT; CDR2 reads YENEEA. This CDR3 comprises 16 residues. The CDR3 sequence is CASSFGTSGGTDTQYF. CDR3 sequence (DNA): TGTGCCAGCAGCTTTGGGACTAGCGGGGGCACAGATACGCAGTATTTT.

The V call is TRBV27, the J call TRBJ2-5; D possibly corresponds to TRBD1 (6 bases). The CDR3 runs 15 residues. Trimming took off 5 bases at V and 3 bases at J, with 16 bases between the two ends. Germline V gives CDR1 MNHEY, CDR2 SMNVEV (reference sequence). Here the CDR3 DNA reads TGTGCCAGCAGTGGAGTAAAAGCAGGGGAAGAGACCCAGTACTTC. The encoded protein is CASSGVKAGEETQYF.

V gene TRBV9 combines with J gene TRBJ1-3; D remains unclear. Trimming shortened V by 4 bases and J by 4 bases, and 18 bases separated the two germline ends. The CDR3 has 16 residues. CDR1 is SGDLS, CDR2 YYNGEE, per germline. The CDR3: CASSTQTSALGNTIYF. CDR3 nucleotides: TGTGCCAGCAGCACTCAGACCTCAGCTCTAGGAAACACCATATATTTT.

The J gene is TRBJ2-2, the V gene TRBV6-5; tentative D call: TRBD1 (6 bases). The CDR3 loop spans 15 amino acids. Germline CDR1 MNHEY, CDR2 SVGAGI. V was cut by 2 bases and J by 0 bases, with 7 bases left in between. The CDR3 sequence is CASSYNRANTGELFF. Here the CDR3 DNA reads TGTGCCAGCAGTTACAACAGGGCGAACACCGGGGAGCTGTTTTTT.

J is TRBJ2-5 and V is TRBV12-5; D is unresolved. The germline V and J ends were trimmed by 3 bases and 8 bases, with 7 bases remaining between them. CDR1 and CDR2 from the germline V gene are LGHNT and FRNRAP. This CDR3 has 11 residues. This CDR3 is CASGFEGTQYF. The CDR3 nucleotides are TGTGCTAGTGGTTTCGAAGGTACCCAGTACTTC.

This clone was picked up one time. The V call is TRBV9, the J call TRBJ1-1, with a weak D call TRBD1 (5 bases). Germline loops: CDR1 SGDLS, CDR2 YYNGEE. V lost 0 bases and J 1 base, leaving 7 bases between the germline ends. The CDR3 is made up of 14 amino acids. CDR3 DNA sequence: TGTGCCAGCAGCGTAGACGGGGGGAACACTGAAGCTTTCTTT. It specifies CASSVDGGNTEAFF.

V gene TRBV7-9 combines with J gene TRBJ1-2; D gene unclear. The CDR3 runs to 14 residues. V was trimmed by 1 base and J by 0 bases, leaving 6 bases between them. Looked up from germline, CDR1 is SEHNR and CDR2 is FQNEAQ (reference sequence). The CDR3 loop reads CASSLGVANYGYTF. The DNA for the CDR3 is TGTGCCAGCAGCTTAGGCGTAGCTAACTATGGCTACACCTTC. Full variable domain (missing parts from reference TRBV7-9 and TRBJ1-2): DTGVSQNPRHKITKRGQNVTFRCDPISEHNRLYWYRQTLGQGPEFLTYFQNEAQLEKSRLLSDRFSAERPKGSFSTLEIQRTEQGDSAMYLCASSLGVANYGYTFGSGTRLTVV.

This chain connects TRBV27 to TRBJ2-5; 14 nucleotides match TRBD2. This CDR3 contains 16 residues. Germline V gives CDR1 MNHEY, CDR2 SMNVEV (reference sequence). J was trimmed by 5 bases and V by 6 bases; bases with no gene match: 8. The CDR3 loop reads CASRPTSGGARETQYF. DNA for the CDR3: TGTGCCAGCAGGCCGACTAGCGGGGGGGCCAGGGAGACCCAGTACTTC.

The chain joins TRBV3-1 (or the pseudogene TRBV3-2) to TRBJ2-7; D is ambiguous. The CDR3 is 17 amino acids. Germline assignment: CDR1 LGHDT and CDR2 YNNKEL (reference sequence). Trimming took 3 bases from V and 5 from J, leaving 23 bases between them. Here the CDR3 DNA reads TGTGCCAGCAGCCAGATTTTTCCCATTTCGTTGTTAGACGAGCAGTACTTC. Translated: CASSQIFPISLLDEQYF.

The count of this clone is one. V usage is TRBV4-3 and J usage is TRBJ2-3, with 13 bases identical to TRBD2. J lost 2 bases, V lost 2 bases, and 1 base had no gene match. Germline lookup yields CDR1 LGHNA and CDR2 YSLEER. CDR3 length: 16 amino acids. CDR3 amino acids: CASSQTSGGATDTQYF. DNA of the CDR3: TGCGCCAGCAGCCAAACTAGCGGGGGGGCCACAGATACGCAGTATTTT.

V and J are TRBV20-1 and TRBJ2-1, with 9 bases matching TRBD2. CDR3 length: 17 amino acids. V shed 3 bases and J 4 bases; nucleotides not matched to a gene: 13. Per the germline V gene, CDR1 is DFQATT and CDR2 is SNEGSKA (reference sequence). The CDR3 DNA is TGCAGTGCTAGTCATGGCGGGGGGGCCCAAATATACAATGAGCAGTTCTTC. Protein: CSASHGGGAQIYNEQFF.

A few counts support this clone. This chain links TRBV3-1 (or the pseudogene TRBV3-2) with TRBJ2-2; D possibly corresponds to TRBD2 (6 bases). Per the germline V gene, CDR1 is LGHDT and CDR2 is YNNKEL (reference sequence). The CDR3 has 16 amino acids. V gave up 5 bases and J gave up 3 bases, with 16 bases separating them. CDR3 amino acids: CASSSGVRWDTGELFF. CDR3 bases: TGTGCCAGCAGCTCGGGGGTCCGTTGGGACACCGGGGAGCTGTTTTTT.

The chain combines TRBV20-1 with TRBJ1-2, with no clear D. The CDR3 is 11 amino acids. V was trimmed by 6 bases and J by 1 base, leaving 6 bases between them. Germline V gene lookup returns CDR1 DFQATT and CDR2 SNEGSKA (reference sequence). The CDR3 reads CSALFNYGYTF. In nucleotides, the CDR3 is TGCAGTGCACTGTTTAACTATGGCTACACCTTC.

The chain joins TRBV18 to TRBJ1-4, with a possible D match to TRBD1 (5 bases). The germline V gene encodes CDR1 KGHSH and CDR2 LQKENI. Trimming took off 3 bases at V and 6 bases at J, with 11 bases between the two ends. This CDR3 is 14 amino acids long. In DNA form, the CDR3 reads TGTGCCAGCTCACCTACGGACAAGTATGAAAAACTGTTTTTT. Translation gives CASSPTDKYEKLFF.

This clone was seen only a few times. The chain has TRBV19 and TRBJ2-7; D gene unclear. Germline CDR1 reads LNHDA; CDR2 reads SQIVND (reference sequence). V lost 5 bases and J lost 6, with 14 bases in between. The CDR3 runs to 13 residues. This CDR3 is CASSPSPRGEQYF. The CDR3 DNA sequence: TGTGCCAGTAGTCCCTCCCCGCGAGGCGAGCAGTACTTC.

The table lists this clone with a few counts. The chain joins TRBV7-6 to TRBJ2-7; D gene uncertain. The CDR3 loop spans 13 amino acids. Germline V gene data show CDR1 as SGHVS and CDR2 as FNYEAQ. Trimming stripped 1 base from V and 5 bases from J, with 9 bases between. CDR3 loop: CASSLVGYDEQYF. The DNA of the CDR3 is TGTGCCAGCAGCTTAGTGGGGTACGACGAGCAGTACTTC.

The gene calls are TRBV11-2 and TRBJ2-5; the D is unclear. Germline V gives CDR1 SGHAT, CDR2 FQNNGV. V was trimmed by 4 bases and J by 1 base, leaving 4 bases between them. This CDR3 has 12 residues. The CDR3 DNA is TGTGCCAGCAGCTATACCCAAGAGACCCAGTACTTC. The encoded protein is CASSYTQETQYF.

Here the CDR3 reads CASSLKDSSGNTIYF. The DNA for the CDR3 is TGTGCCAGCAGCTTAAAGGACAGCTCTGGAAACACCATATATTTT. J is TRBJ1-3 and V is TRBV5-6, with D tentatively TRBD1 (6 bases). Per the germline V gene, CDR1 is SGHDT and CDR2 is YYEEEE. The CDR3 extends over 15 amino acids. V shed 2 bases and J shed 0 bases, with 9 bases lying between them.

The rearrangement uses TRBV29-1 and TRBJ1-2; D call uncertain. CDR1 and CDR2 (germline): SQVTM, ANQGSEA. The CDR3 is 11 amino acids. V was trimmed by 3 bases and J by 8 bases, leaving 10 bases between them. The CDR3 DNA reads as TGCAGCGTTGATAGCCTGAGGGGCTACACCTTC. It specifies CSVDSLRGYTF.

The V and J genes are TRBV18 and TRBJ1-4; no reliable D call. CDR1 is KGHSH, CDR2 LQKENI, per germline. The CDR3 contains 14 residues. V lost 4 bases and J lost 5, with 11 bases in between. CDR3 protein: CASSLLRANEKLFF. The DNA for the CDR3 is TGTGCCAGCTCACTTCTACGGGCAAATGAAAAACTGTTTTTT.

This clone came up once. An end of the junction differs from the germline gene, which may be a read error. The rearrangement links TRBV7-9 to TRBJ2-7; 10 bases align to TRBD1. Looked up from germline, CDR1 is SEHNR and CDR2 is FQNEAQ (reference sequence). This CDR3 has 12 residues. The CDR3 protein is CASSFRDRGLSF. DNA of the CDR3: TGTGCCAGCAGCTTCCGGGACAGGGGCCTGAGCTTC.

The table lists this clone with a count of one. The chain employs TRBV6-5 and TRBJ1-5, with D perhaps TRBD1 (6 bases). The CDR3 contains 14 residues. Germline loops: CDR1 MNHEY, CDR2 SVGAGI. V lost 9 bases, J lost 6 bases, and 18 bases lay in between. DNA of the CDR3: TGTGCCAGTAGTCAGGGGTATCAAGGTCAGCCCCAGCATTTT. The encoded protein is CASSQGYQGQPQHF.

The chain has TRBV7-9 and TRBJ2-1, with D uncertain. CDR1 is SEHNR, CDR2 FQNEAQ, per germline (reference sequence). The germline V and J ends were trimmed by 3 bases and 10 bases, with 10 bases remaining between them. This CDR3 has 12 residues. The CDR3 loop reads CASSLERSEQFF. The CDR3, as DNA: TGTGCCAGCAGCTTGGAGCGATCCGAGCAGTTCTTC. Filled out from reference TRBV7-9 and TRBJ2-1, the complete variable domain reads DTGVSQNPRHKITKRGQNVTFRCDPISEHNRLYWYRQTLGQGPEFLTYFQNEAQLEKSRLLSDRFSAERPKGSFSTLEIQRTEQGDSAMYLCASSLERSEQFFGPGTRLTVL.

The J gene is TRBJ2-7, the V gene TRBV27, with D perhaps TRBD2 (6 bases). This CDR3 comprises 12 residues. CDR1 and CDR2 (germline): MNHEY, SMNVEV (reference sequence). Trimming left V 7 bases short and J 7 bases short, with 14 bases between. The CDR3 here is CASNNGGLEQYF. The CDR3 coding sequence is TGTGCCAGCAACAACGGAGGGTTGGAGCAGTACTTC.

This clone was detected only a few times. This CDR3 is CASSHYTGGDYGYTF. For the CDR3, the DNA is TGTGCCAGCAGCCACTATACGGGAGGAGACTATGGCTACACCTTC. The chain couples TRBV14 to TRBJ1-2, with D unclear. Trimming removed 3 bases from V and 3 bases from J, with 14 bases in between. Germline values: CDR1 SGHDN, CDR2 FVKESK. CDR3 length equals 15 residues.

The rearrangement joins TRBV19 to TRBJ1-5; TRBD1 agrees at 8 bases. The length of the CDR3 is 16 residues. Germline trimming cut 6 bases from V and 2 bases from J; bases unmatched to any gene: 9. Looked up from germline, CDR1 is LNHDA and CDR2 is SQIVND (reference sequence). The CDR3 here is CASRTDTGQGNQPQHF. The DNA for the CDR3 is TGTGCCAGTAGGACTGATACGGGACAGGGCAATCAGCCCCAGCATTTT.

The genes are TRBV6-5 and TRBJ1-6; D gene uncertain. The germline V gene has CDR1 MNHEY and CDR2 SVGAGI. V lost 6 bases to trimming and J lost 5 bases, with 11 bases between them. The CDR3 spans 14 residues. CDR3 nucleotides: TGTGCCAGCAGAGTGGGCCGGCATAATTCACCCCTCCACTTT. This sequence encodes CASRVGRHNSPLHF.

The rearrangement links TRBV7-2 to TRBJ1-1; 7 nucleotides match TRBD1. The CDR3 contains 13 residues. Germline loops: CDR1 SGHTA, CDR2 FQGNSA. With V trimmed by 5 bases and J by 10 bases, 10 bases remained unmatched. In DNA form, the CDR3 reads TGTGCCAGCAGCCCAGGGACAGACCTTACAGCTTTCTTT. It yields the protein CASSPGTDLTAFF. The full variable domain, rest sourced from reference TRBV7-2 and TRBJ1-1, is GAGVSQSPSNKVTEKGKDVELRCDPISGHTALYWYRQSLGQGLEFLIYFQGNSAPDKSGLPSDRFSAERTGGSVSTLTIQRTQQEDSAVYLCASSPGTDLTAFFGQGTRLTVV.

This CDR3 is CASSISTGRTEAFF. Here the CDR3 DNA reads TGTGCCAGTAGTATATCGACAGGGCGGACTGAAGCTTTCTTT. The chain has TRBV19 and TRBJ1-1; 7 positions match TRBD1. Per germline, CDR1 LNHDA and CDR2 SQIVND (reference sequence). J was trimmed by 5 bases and V by 2 bases; bases with no gene match: 5. CDR3 size: 14 residues.

The chain carries TRBV5-1 and TRBJ2-7, with 9 positions matching TRBD1. Looked up from germline, CDR1 is SGHRS and CDR2 is YFSETQ. The CDR3 has 13 amino acids. V was pared by 0 bases and J by 5 bases, with 0 bases of the junction left unmatched. The DNA for the CDR3 is TGCGCCAGCAGCTTGGGACAGGGGGACGAGCAGTACTTC. Translated: CASSLGQGDEQYF.